This entry lists 6 T cell receptor beta chains sequenced from one sample in a study of vaccination effects on CD4 cells after COVID-19. Upon completion of 10 to 11 days in culture, CD4+ T cells were isolated. Their specific antigens are unknown. Sequenced by immunoSEQ multiplex PCR; TCRdb stores in-frame clones only, minus some. Here the sample spans some 63,000 clones, 65% to 75% being singletons. The sequencing here drew on CD4+ T cells from PBMCs cultured without peptide, taken before COVID-19 vaccination. The receptors originated from a human donor who had a prior SARS-CoV-2 infection.

CDR3 bases: TGTGCCTGGAGTGTTTTGGGATCTTTGGGGGAGACCCAGTACTTC. It codes for CAWSVLGSLGETQYF. The genes are TRBV30 and TRBJ2-5; D gene unclear. The CDR3 totals 15 residues. Germline V gene data show CDR1 as GTSNPN and CDR2 as SVGIG (reference sequence). Trimming shortened V by 0 bases and J by 5 bases, and 16 bases separated the two germline ends.

This chain joins TRBV2 and TRBJ1-1; the D gene is possibly TRBD1 (6 bases). Germline values: CDR1 SNHLY, CDR2 FYNNEI. The CDR3 runs 13 residues. V gave up 6 bases and J gave up 8 bases, with 16 bases separating them. The CDR3 coding sequence is TGTGCCAGCAGGGCGAACAGGGAGCTAGAAGCTTTCTTT. Its protein is CASRANRELEAFF. The variable domain in full, with the rest retrieved from reference TRBV2 and TRBJ1-1, is EPEVTQTPSHQVTQMGQEVILRCVPISNHLYFYWYRQILGQKVEFLVSFYNNEISEKSEIFDDQFSVERPDGSNFTLKIRSTKLEDSAMYFCASRANRELEAFFGQGTRLTVV.

The chain couples TRBV24-1 to TRBJ2-1; D is ambiguous. V lost 3 bases, J lost 0 bases, and 11 bases lay in between. The CDR3 has 16 residues. Germline values: CDR1 KGHDR, CDR2 SFDVKD. CDR3 bases: TGTGCCACCAGTGATCAACGAGCTAGCTCCTACAATGAGCAGTTCTTC. This codes for CATSDQRASSYNEQFF.

This clone was found a few times. The chain carries TRBV24-1 and TRBJ2-2; D uncertain. The V gene's germline CDR1 is KGHDR and CDR2 SFDVKD. The CDR3 extends over 16 amino acids. Deletions cut 1 base from V and 5 bases from J, with 13 bases between. In DNA, the CDR3 is TGTGCCACCAGTGATTTCGGAAGGAATCGGACCGGGGAGCTGTTTTTT. As protein: CATSDFGRNRTGELFF.

This clone has a single count. The chain employs TRBV9 and TRBJ2-1; 7 positions agree with TRBD2. The CDR3 loop spans 15 amino acids. With 2 bases clipped from V and 2 bases from J, the junction kept 4 bases outside the gene matches. Germline loops: CDR1 SGDLS, CDR2 YYNGEE. CDR3 sequence (DNA): TGTGCCAGCAGCGTGGGGGGGAGGACCTACAATGAGCAGTTCTTC. Translating gives CASSVGGRTYNEQFF.

CDR3 nucleotides: TGTGCCAGCTCACCACTCCCCGTGCCAGGCCAAGAGACCCAGTACTTC. It specifies CASSPLPVPGQETQYF. The J gene is TRBJ2-5, the V gene TRBV18; no clear D gene. Trimming removed 1 base from V and 1 base from J, with 13 bases in between. Germline CDR1 and CDR2: KGHSH and LQKENI. The CDR3 runs 16 residues.